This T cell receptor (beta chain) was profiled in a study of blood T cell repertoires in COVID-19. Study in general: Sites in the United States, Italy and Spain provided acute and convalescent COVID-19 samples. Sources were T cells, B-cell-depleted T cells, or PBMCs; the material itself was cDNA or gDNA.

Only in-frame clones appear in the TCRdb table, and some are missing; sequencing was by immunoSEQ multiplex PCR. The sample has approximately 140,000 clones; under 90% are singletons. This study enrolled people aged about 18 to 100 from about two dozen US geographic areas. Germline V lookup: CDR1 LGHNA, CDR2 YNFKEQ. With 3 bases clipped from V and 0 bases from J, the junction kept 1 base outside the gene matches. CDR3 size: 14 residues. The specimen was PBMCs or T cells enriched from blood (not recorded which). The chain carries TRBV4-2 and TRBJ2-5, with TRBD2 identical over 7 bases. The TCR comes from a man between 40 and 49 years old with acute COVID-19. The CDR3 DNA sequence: TGTGCCAGCAGCCAGGGGGGGTACCAAGAGACCCAGTACTTC. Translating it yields CASSQGGYQETQYF.